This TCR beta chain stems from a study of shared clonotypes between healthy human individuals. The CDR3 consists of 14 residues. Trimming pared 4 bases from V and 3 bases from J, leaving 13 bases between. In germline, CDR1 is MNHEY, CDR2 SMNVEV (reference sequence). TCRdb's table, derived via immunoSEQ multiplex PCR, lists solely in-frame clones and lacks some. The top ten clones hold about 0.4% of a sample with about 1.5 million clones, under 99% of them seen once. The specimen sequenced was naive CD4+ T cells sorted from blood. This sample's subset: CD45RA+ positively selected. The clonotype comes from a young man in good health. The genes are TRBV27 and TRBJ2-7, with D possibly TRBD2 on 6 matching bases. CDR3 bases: TGTGCCAGCAGTTCCCGTGGGAGGAACTACGAGCAGTACTTC. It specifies CASSSRGRNYEQYF.